A selection of T cell receptor beta chains follows, all from one sample in a study of T cell clusters in autoimmune cytopenias. TCRdb re-called the multiplex PCR reads and shows each CDR3 protein once, DNA omitted. This sample's clone table lists roughly 8,100 distinct CDR3 sequences. The sample was peripheral blood. Receptors were obtained from a human donor with an autoimmune cytopenia or autoimmune hepatitis (not recorded which). The CDR3 runs from the conserved cysteine through the conserved F or W. Clone size is not always given. Where it is, it says once, few, many or a class for expanded clones.

clone size	V gene	J gene	CDR3 protein
medium-sized	TRBV18	TRBJ2-1	CASSGSGSHDEQFF
medium-sized	TRBV15	TRBJ2-1	CATSSLGPSTYNEQFF
medium-sized	TRBV15	TRBJ2-1	CATSRVRASEQFF
NA	TRBV12-3/TRBV12-4	TRBJ1-3	CATSSRSSGNTIYF
NA	TRBV20-1	TRBJ2-3	CSASMVADLTDTQYF
NA	TRBV5-1	TRBJ2-1	CASSLMLAGEGNEQFF
medium-sized	TRBV19	TRBJ1-5	CASDDGRNQPQHF
NA	TRBV5-1	TRBJ2-5	CASSSSTWARGETQYF
NA	TRBV12-3/TRBV12-4	TRBJ2-1	CASSLVMEEQFF
NA	TRBV19	TRBJ1-5	CASSLLGGGSQPQHF
NA	TRBV6-1	TRBJ2-2	CASIRGQGANTGELFF
NA	TRBV7-6	TRBJ2-3	CASSATAGHTTDTQYF
medium-sized	TRBV13	TRBJ2-6	CASSAASGANVLTF
NA	TRBV6-4	TRBJ1-2	CASSDGGYGYTF
NA	TRBV6-5	TRBJ2-4	CASSQGGQAKNIQYF
NA	TRBV5-5	TRBJ1-4	CASSLAPGAGEKLFF
NA	TRBV11-2	TRBJ2-3	CASSLGAAGGPQDTQYF
NA	TRBV11-1	TRBJ2-4	CASSLGQNIQYF
medium-sized	TRBV19	TRBJ2-7	CASRRTSGNHEQYF
medium-sized	TRBV18	TRBJ2-1	CASSPKTNEQFF
medium-sized	TRBV30	TRBJ2-1	CAWRQGSSYNEQFF
NA	TRBV12-3/TRBV12-4	TRBJ1-5	CASSEATAGSQYQPQHF
NA	TRBV6-2/TRBV6-3	TRBJ2-2	CASRGQANTGELFF
medium-sized	TRBV12-3/TRBV12-4	TRBJ2-7	CASSEEASGRVREQYF
medium-sized	TRBV19	TRBJ2-1	CASSGRVTVNEQFF
NA	TRBV30	TRBJ1-5	CAWSKGSNQPQHF
medium-sized	TRBV29-1	TRBJ2-1	CSALRPTAGVSHNEQFF
NA	TRBV13	TRBJ2-5	CASSQSVASWETQYF
medium-sized	TRBV27	TRBJ2-7	CASSFQDVGEQYF
NA	TRBV19	TRBJ1-5	CASRGAGGWYQPQHF
NA	TRBV12-3/TRBV12-4	TRBJ2-3	CASSISTDTQYF
NA	TRBV6-4	TRBJ2-1	CASTSTWPGNEQFF
NA	TRBV6-1	TRBJ2-5	CASSVGAGLKSFQYF
NA	TRBV5-1	TRBJ2-5	CASSLVAGSETQYF
NA	TRBV6-6	TRBJ1-5	CASSPYTNRGRQPQHF
NA	TRBV6-5	TRBJ1-1	CASSRGQPLTEAFF
NA	TRBV18	TRBJ2-7	CASSREILDRGRREQYF
medium-sized	TRBV19	TRBJ1-5	CASNRDRAHQPQHF
medium-sized	TRBV6-4	TRBJ2-1	CASSPSGGGINEQFF
NA	TRBV27	TRBJ2-4	CASSFLPGLAGAKNIQYF
medium-sized	TRBV30	TRBJ2-4	CAWSATRTGGFGAKNIQYF
NA	TRBV30	TRBJ1-1	CAWRKQGYTEAFF
NA	TRBV7-9	TRBJ1-1	CASEGRNALNTEAFF
NA	TRBV7-6	TRBJ2-3	CASSLADTQYF